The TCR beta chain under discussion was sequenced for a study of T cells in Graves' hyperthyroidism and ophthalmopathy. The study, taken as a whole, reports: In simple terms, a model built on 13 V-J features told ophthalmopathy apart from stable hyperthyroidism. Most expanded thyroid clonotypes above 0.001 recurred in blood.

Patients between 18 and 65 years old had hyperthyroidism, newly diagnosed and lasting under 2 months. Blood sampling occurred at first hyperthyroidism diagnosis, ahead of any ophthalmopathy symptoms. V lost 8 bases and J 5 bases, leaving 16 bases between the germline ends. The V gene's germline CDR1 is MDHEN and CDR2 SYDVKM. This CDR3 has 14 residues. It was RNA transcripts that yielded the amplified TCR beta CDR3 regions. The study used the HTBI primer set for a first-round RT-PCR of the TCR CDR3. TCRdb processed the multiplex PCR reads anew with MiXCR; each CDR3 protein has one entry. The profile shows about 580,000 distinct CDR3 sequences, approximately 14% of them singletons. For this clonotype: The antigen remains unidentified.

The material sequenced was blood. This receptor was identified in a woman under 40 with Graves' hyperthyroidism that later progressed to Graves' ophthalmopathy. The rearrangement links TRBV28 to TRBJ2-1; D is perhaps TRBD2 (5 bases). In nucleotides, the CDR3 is TGTGCCAGCCTACGGACTCCCCACAACAATGAGCAGTTCTTC. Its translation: CASLRTPHNNEQFF.